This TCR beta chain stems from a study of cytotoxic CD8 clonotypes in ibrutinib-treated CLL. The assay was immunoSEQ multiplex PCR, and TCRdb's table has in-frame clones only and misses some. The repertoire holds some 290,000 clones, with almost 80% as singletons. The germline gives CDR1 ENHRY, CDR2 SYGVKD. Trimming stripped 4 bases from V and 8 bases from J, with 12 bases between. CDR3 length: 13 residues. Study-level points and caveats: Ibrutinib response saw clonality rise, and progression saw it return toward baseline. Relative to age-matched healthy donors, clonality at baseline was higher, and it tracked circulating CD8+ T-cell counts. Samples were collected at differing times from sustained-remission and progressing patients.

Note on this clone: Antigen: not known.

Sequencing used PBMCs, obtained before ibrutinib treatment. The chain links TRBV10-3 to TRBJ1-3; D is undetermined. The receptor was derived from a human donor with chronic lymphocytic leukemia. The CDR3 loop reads CAISGVKIHTIYF. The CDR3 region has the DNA TGTGCCATCAGTGGGGTAAAGATCCACACCATATATTTT.